Below, one T cell receptor (beta chain) is given with its context. The study recruited people aged about 18 to 89 years across around 24 US areas. This sample was included in a study of blood T cell repertoires in COVID-19. As handled by the study authors: Amplifying reference gene primers gave estimates of nucleated cell counts. Profiled with immunoSEQ multiplex PCR; TCRdb holds only in-frame clones, not every one. D and trimming come from the DNA, and the V and J calls and clone size come from that table. The table records 310,000 or so clones, around 88% of them present only once. This receptor was taken from a woman aged 35 to 49 who had recovered from COVID-19. What was sequenced was PBMCs or T cells enriched from blood (not recorded which).

CDR3 sequence reads: CSASGASANYGYTF. Here the CDR3 DNA reads TGCAGTGCTAGTGGGGCCTCAGCTAACTATGGCTACACCTTC. The V gene is TRBV20-1, the J gene TRBJ1-2, with D possibly being TRBD1 (5 bases). This CDR3 contains 14 residues. The germline V and J ends were trimmed by 3 bases and 0 bases, with 11 bases remaining between them. Germline V lookup: CDR1 DFQATT, CDR2 SNEGSKA (reference sequence).